This T cell receptor beta chain is drawn from a study of spatial heterogeneity in lung cancer. Specified time point: sample taken at primary tumor resection. Researchers sequenced whole RNA taken from tumor, nontumor lung or frozen PBMC without sorting. A unique molecular identifier was carried by every single TCR cDNA molecule. TCRdb recomputed calls from the 5' RACE reads with MiXCR, one row per CDR3 protein. Of tens of thousands of distinct CDR3 sequences listed, 6.5% to 8.5% are singletons. This clonotype was seen a few times. The germline V gene encodes CDR1 SGHNT and CDR2 YYREEE (reference sequence). This CDR3 spans 15 amino acids. Unmatched junction bases numbered 5, after V lost 4 bases and J lost 5 bases.

The source was PBMCs, collected at surgery. The V call is TRBV5-4, the J call TRBJ2-1; 11 bases match TRBD2. The clonotype originates from a male donor with early-stage non-small cell lung cancer. The CDR3 region has the DNA TGTGCCAGCAGCGTAACTAGCGGGGGAAACAATGAGCAGTTCTTC. It translates to CASSVTSGGNNEQFF. Complete variable domain (other parts from reference TRBV5-4 and TRBJ2-1): ETGVTQSPTHLIKTRGQQVTLRCSSQSGHNTVSWYQQALGQGPQFIFQYYREEENGRGNFPPRFSGLQFPNYSSELNVNALELDDSALYLCASSVTSGGNNEQFFGPGTRLTVL.